This record concerns one TCR beta chain sequence. This clonotype came up a few times. What antigen it recognizes has not been identified. There are no base qualities to consult, and no much larger clone falls within one base. The data belong to a study of T-cell reconstitution after alpha-beta-depleted transplantation in children listed by TCRdb under 2016. With regard to the full study: T-cell immune reconstitution after TCRalphabeta/CD19-depleted allogeneic hematopoietic cell transplantation in children was quantitatively tracked in the study by means of TCR repertoire profiling.

Library preparation used PCR. Sequencing used an Illumina HiSeq 2500. To normalize quantification of the TCRbeta repertoire, the TCR libraries were built with molecular barcoding that relied on unique molecular identifiers. The public reads were reanalyzed by TCRdb: fastp trimming at Q25, MiXCR alignment, in-frame beta chains only. Entries that share a CDR3 protein sequence are merged under the most common genes and DNA. This sample holds around 600,000 distinct CDR3 sequences; more than 9% were observed only once. Together, the top ten hold roughly 3.9% of the sample. The V and J ends are trimmed by 2 bases and 3 bases, leaving 8 bases between them. Sequences MDHEN (CDR1) and SYDVKM (CDR2) are obtained from the germline V gene. The CDR3 measures 13 amino acids from cysteine to phenylalanine. CDR3 DNA is the only sequence kept; it has 39 bases, read in frame from the first base.

Material: PBMCs from the stem cell graft donor, obtained from the stem cell graft. The sequence joins TRBV28 to TRBJ2-7; 5 matching bases give a weak D call of TRBD1. The clonotype comes from a human donor who donated a stem cell graft to a child with acute myeloid leukemia. The DNA sequence is as follows: TGTGCCAGCAGTTTACCCCAGGGCTACGAGCAGTACTTC. It encodes CASSLPQGYEQYF.